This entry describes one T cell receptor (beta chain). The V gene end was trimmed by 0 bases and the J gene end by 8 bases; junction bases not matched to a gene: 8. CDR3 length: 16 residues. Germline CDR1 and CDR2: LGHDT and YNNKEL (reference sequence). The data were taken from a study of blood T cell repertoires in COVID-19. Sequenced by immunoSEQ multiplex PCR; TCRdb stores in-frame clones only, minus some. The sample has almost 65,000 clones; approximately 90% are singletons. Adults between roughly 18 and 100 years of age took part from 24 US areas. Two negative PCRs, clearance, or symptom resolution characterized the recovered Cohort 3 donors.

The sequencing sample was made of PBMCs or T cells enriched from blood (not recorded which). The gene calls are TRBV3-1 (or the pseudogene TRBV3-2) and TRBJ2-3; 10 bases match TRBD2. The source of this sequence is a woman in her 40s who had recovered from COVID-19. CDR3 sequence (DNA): TGTGCCAGCAGCCAAGATATAAGCGGGGGGGCTGGTACGCAGTATTTT. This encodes CASSQDISGGAGTQYF.